Shown below are 6 T cell receptor beta chains from a single sample sequenced in a study of cytotoxic CD8 clonotypes in ibrutinib-treated CLL. Only in-frame clones appear in the TCRdb table, and some are missing; sequencing was by immunoSEQ multiplex PCR. The sample has roughly 200,000 clones; about four fifths are singletons. Specimen: PBMCs, collected after 12 months of ibrutinib treatment. These receptors were taken from a human donor with chronic lymphocytic leukemia.

The V and J genes are TRBV18 and TRBJ1-5; D unclear. From germline, CDR1 is KGHSH and CDR2 LQKENI. Trimming took off 4 bases at V and 2 bases at J, with 12 bases between the two ends. The CDR3 has 15 amino acids. Here the CDR3 reads CASSQSAGGNQPQHF. In nucleotides, the CDR3 is TGTGCCAGCTCACAGTCGGCTGGGGGCAATCAGCCCCAGCATTTT.

This clone was detected a few times. The V call is TRBV2, the J call TRBJ2-7; TRBD1 agrees at 8 bases. Germline values: CDR1 SNHLY, CDR2 FYNNEI. CDR3 size: 12 residues. Losses at the gene ends were 11 bases for V and 5 bases for J; bases not matched to a gene: 8. The CDR3 coding sequence is TGTGCCGACAGGGGCCCCGGTAACGAGCAGTACTTC. Residues: CADRGPGNEQYF.

V gene TRBV4-1 combines with J gene TRBJ1-2; D remains unclear. This CDR3 comprises 15 residues. The germline gives CDR1 MGHRA, CDR2 YSYEKL. The V and J ends lost 1 base and 4 bases respectively, with 13 bases between them. The CDR3 region is CASSQGRGPGYGYTF. The DNA for the CDR3 is TGCGCCAGCAGCCAAGGTAGAGGGCCTGGCTATGGCTACACCTTC.

The genes are TRBV11-2 and TRBJ2-7; 13 nucleotides line up with TRBD2. Germline V gene lookup returns CDR1 SGHAT and CDR2 FQNNGV. V dropped 4 bases and J dropped 6; count of bases not matched to a gene: 3. This CDR3 is 14 amino acids long. Written as DNA, the CDR3 is TGTGCCAGCAGCTGGACTAGCGGGGGAGGCGAGCAGTACTTC. Amino acid sequence: CASSWTSGGGEQYF. Supplemented by reference TRBV11-2 and TRBJ2-7, the full variable domain reads EAGVAQSPRYKIIEKRQSVAFWCNPISGHATLYWYQQILGQGPKLLIQFQNNGVVDDSQLPKDRFSAERLKGVDSTLKIQPAKLEDSAVYLCASSWTSGGGEQYFGPGTRLTVT.

The chain has TRBV30 and TRBJ1-5; unclear D gene. The CDR3 consists of 14 residues. Germline assignment: CDR1 GTSNPN and CDR2 SVGIG (reference sequence). The germline V and J ends were trimmed by 1 base and 1 base, with 8 bases remaining between them. As DNA, the CDR3 is TGTGCCTGGAGTGCGTCCGCGAGCAATCAGCCCCAGCATTTT. Translating gives CAWSASASNQPQHF. Full variable domain (rest looked up from reference TRBV30 and TRBJ1-5): SQTIHQWPATLVQPVGSPLSLECTVEGTSNPNLYWYRQAAGRGLQLLFYSVGIGQISSEVPQNLSASRPQDRQFILSSKKLLLSDSGFYLCAWSASASNQPQHFGDGTRLSIL.

This chain connects TRBV2 to TRBJ2-3, with D tentatively TRBD1 (5 bases). V gave up 8 bases and J gave up 0 bases, with 12 bases separating them. The V gene's germline CDR1 is SNHLY and CDR2 FYNNEI. This CDR3 region has 14 residues. CDR3: CASSWAGSTDTQYF. The DNA for the CDR3 is TGTGCCAGCTCGTGGGCAGGGAGCACAGATACGCAGTATTTT. The full variable domain, with the rest looked up from reference TRBV2 and TRBJ2-3, is EPEVTQTPSHQVTQMGQEVILRCVPISNHLYFYWYRQILGQKVEFLVSFYNNEISEKSEIFDDQFSVERPDGSNFTLKIRSTKLEDSAMYFCASSWAGSTDTQYFGPGTRLTVL.